This TCR beta chain came from a study of cytomegalovirus exposure and HLA in healthy donors. Study-wide results and limits: Most TCR beta V segments were productive about 87% or about 30% of the time in an earlier analysis. A later analysis linked 15,000 to 20,000 TCR beta sequences to HLA alleles at 0.05 false discovery rate.

Turning to this clone: Its antigen is not known.

PCR involved 60 Vbeta and 13 Jbeta primers. TCRdb's copy holds only in-frame clones and misses some; the assay was immunoSEQ multiplex PCR. Of roughly 100,000 clones in the sample, roughly three quarters were seen once. V lost 3 bases and J lost 4; bases outside the gene matches: 6. Per the germline V gene, CDR1 is SGHTA and CDR2 is FQGNSA. CDR3 length: 15 residues. Sequenced material: PBMCs. The source is an older woman in good health and CMV-seronegative. The rearrangement uses TRBV7-2 and TRBJ2-5; 9 bases align to TRBD1. CDR3: CASSFTSDRGETQYF. CDR3 nucleotide sequence: TGTGCCAGCAGCTTCACCTCGGACAGGGGAGAGACCCAGTACTTC.